Sequencing of this T cell receptor beta chain was carried out in a study of circulating and synovial CD4+ cells in juvenile arthritis. Points from the study as a whole: Overlap with synovium rose as more T cells were sequenced. Bulk blood CD4 repertoires were more diverse than these. Compared with bulk blood, circulating pathogenic-like lymphocytes shared substantially more CDR3 sequences with synovial T cells.

The CDR3 has 15 residues. V was trimmed by 0 bases and J by 0 bases, leaving 7 bases between them. CDR1 and CDR2 from the germline V gene are SGHDT and YYEEEE. Sequenced samples came from active juvenile idiopathic arthritis patients. Concerning this clone: The antigen is unknown.

This table comes from immunoSEQ multiplex PCR, and its TCRdb copy is limited to in-frame clones, with some not included. The sample holds 30,000 to 40,000 clones, roughly 95% seen once. The chain employs TRBV5-6 and TRBJ1-5; D is ambiguous. Sequenced material: CD4+ T cells from blood. The TCR originated in a human donor with juvenile idiopathic arthritis. CDR3 sequence reads: CASSLDGVSNQPQHF. The CDR3, as DNA: TGTGCCAGCAGCTTGGACGGGGTTAGCAATCAGCCCCAGCATTTT.